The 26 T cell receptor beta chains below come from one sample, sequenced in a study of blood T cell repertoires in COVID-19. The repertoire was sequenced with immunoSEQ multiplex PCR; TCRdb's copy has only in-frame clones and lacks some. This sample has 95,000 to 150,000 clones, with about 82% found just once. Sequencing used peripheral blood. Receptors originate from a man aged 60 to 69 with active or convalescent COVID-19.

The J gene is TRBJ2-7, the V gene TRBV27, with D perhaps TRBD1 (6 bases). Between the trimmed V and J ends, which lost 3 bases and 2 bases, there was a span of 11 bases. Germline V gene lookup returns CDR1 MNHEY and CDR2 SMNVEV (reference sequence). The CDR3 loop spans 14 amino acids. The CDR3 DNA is TGTGCCAGCAGTTTTGTAGGACAGACCTACGAGCAGTACTTC. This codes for CASSFVGQTYEQYF.

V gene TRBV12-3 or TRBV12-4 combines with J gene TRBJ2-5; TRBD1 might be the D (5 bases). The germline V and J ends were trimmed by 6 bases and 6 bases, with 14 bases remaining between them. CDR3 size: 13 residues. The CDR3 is CASRDSLGKTQYF. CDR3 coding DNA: TGTGCCAGCAGAGACAGTTTAGGAAAGACCCAGTACTTC.

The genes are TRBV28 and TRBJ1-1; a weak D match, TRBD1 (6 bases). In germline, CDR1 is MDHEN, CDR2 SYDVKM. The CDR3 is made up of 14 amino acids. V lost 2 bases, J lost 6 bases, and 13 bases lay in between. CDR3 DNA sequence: TGTGCCAGCAGTTTAGGGGGGGCCGGGGCTGAAGCTTTCTTT. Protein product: CASSLGGAGAEAFF.

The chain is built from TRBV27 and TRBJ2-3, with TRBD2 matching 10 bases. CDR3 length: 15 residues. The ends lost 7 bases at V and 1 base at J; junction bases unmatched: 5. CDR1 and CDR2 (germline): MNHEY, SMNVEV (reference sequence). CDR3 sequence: CASTFLAGGTDTQYF. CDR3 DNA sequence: TGTGCCAGCACCTTTCTAGCGGGAGGCACAGATACGCAGTATTTT.

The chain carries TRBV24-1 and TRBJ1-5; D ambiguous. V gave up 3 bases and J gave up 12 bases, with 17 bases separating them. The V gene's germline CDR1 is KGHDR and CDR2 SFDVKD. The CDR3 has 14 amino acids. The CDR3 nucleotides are TGTGCCACCAGTGATGCCGCAGTGATCCGGGGCCAGCATTTT. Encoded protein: CATSDAAVIRGQHF.

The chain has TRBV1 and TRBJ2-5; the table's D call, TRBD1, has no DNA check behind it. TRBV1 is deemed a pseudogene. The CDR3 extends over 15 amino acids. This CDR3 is CTSSQTGGRKETQYF. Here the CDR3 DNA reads TGCACCAGCAGCCAGACAGGGGGACGGAAAGAGACCCAGTACTTC.

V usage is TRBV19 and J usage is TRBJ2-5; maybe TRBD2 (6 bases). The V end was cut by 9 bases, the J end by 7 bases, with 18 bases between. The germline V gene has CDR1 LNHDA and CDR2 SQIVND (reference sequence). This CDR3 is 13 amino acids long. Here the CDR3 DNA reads TGTGCCAGCACCCGACAGCCCGGGGGGACCCAGTACTTC. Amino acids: CASTRQPGGTQYF.

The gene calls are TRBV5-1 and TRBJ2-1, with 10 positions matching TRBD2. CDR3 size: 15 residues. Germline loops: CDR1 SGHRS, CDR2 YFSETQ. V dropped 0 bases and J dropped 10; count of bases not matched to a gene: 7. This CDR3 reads CASSLELAGVEEQFF. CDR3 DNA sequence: TGCGCCAGCAGCTTGGAGCTAGCGGGAGTCGAAGAGCAGTTCTTC.

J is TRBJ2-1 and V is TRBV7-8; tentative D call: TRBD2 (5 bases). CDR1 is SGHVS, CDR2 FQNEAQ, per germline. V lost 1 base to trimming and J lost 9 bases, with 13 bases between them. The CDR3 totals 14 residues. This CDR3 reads CASSLVVLAVEQFF. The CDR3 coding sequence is TGTGCCAGCAGCTTAGTGGTTCTAGCTGTTGAGCAGTTCTTC.

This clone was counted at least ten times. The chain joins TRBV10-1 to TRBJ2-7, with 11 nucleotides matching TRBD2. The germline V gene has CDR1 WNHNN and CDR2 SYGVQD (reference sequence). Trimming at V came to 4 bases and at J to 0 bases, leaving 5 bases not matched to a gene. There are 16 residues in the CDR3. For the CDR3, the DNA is TGCGCCAGCAGTGGGGGGGGACTAGCGGTCTCCTACGAGCAGTACTTC. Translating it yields CASSGGGLAVSYEQYF.

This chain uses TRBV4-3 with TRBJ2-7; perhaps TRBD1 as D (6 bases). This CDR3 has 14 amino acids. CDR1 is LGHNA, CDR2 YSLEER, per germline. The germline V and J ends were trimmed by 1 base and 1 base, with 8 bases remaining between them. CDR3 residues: CASSQGGGSYEQYF. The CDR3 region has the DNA TGCGCCAGCAGCCAAGGAGGGGGATCCTACGAGCAGTACTTC.

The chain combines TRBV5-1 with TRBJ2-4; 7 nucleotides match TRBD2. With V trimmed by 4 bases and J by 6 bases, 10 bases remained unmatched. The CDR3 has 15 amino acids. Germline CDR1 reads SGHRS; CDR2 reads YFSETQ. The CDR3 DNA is TGCGCCAGCAGCCCGCTAGCGGAGGAGGCAAACATTCAGTACTTC. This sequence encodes CASSPLAEEANIQYF.

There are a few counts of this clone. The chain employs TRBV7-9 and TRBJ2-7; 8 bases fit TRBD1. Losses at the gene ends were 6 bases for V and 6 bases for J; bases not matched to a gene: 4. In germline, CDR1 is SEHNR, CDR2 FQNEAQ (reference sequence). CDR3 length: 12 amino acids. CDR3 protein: CASSARGREQYF. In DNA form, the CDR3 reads TGTGCCAGCAGTGCCAGGGGGCGCGAGCAGTACTTC. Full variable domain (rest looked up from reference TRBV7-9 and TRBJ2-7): DTGVSQNPRHKITKRGQNVTFRCDPISEHNRLYWYRQTLGQGPEFLTYFQNEAQLEKSRLLSDRFSAERPKGSFSTLEIQRTEQGDSAMYLCASSARGREQYFGPGTRLTVT.

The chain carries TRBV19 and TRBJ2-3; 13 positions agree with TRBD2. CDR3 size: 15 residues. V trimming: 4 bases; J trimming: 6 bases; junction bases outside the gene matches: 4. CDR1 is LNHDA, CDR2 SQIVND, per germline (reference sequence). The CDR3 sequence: CASSRLAGGSDTQYF. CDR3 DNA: TGTGCCAGTAGTAGACTAGCGGGAGGATCGGATACGCAGTATTTT.

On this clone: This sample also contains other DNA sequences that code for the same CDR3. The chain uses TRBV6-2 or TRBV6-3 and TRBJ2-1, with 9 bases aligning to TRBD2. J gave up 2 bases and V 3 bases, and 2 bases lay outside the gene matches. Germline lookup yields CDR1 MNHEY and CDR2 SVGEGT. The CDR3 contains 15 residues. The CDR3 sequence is CASSYGGRAYNEQFF. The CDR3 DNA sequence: TGTGCCAGCAGTTATGGCGGGAGGGCCTACAATGAGCAGTTCTTC.

The CDR3 bases are TGTGCCAGCAGATCGGGACTAGCGGGAGGAAGGAGAAATGAGCAGTTCTTC. Its translation is CASRSGLAGGRRNEQFF. The J gene is TRBJ2-1, the V gene TRBV7-2, with 15 bases that match TRBD2. The ends lost 6 bases at V and 7 bases at J; junction bases unmatched: 10. Germline V gives CDR1 SGHTA, CDR2 FQGNSA. This CDR3 spans 17 amino acids.

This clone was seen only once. The CDR3 loop is CASNSGRSYEQYF. The CDR3 DNA follows: TGCGCCAGCAATAGCGGCCGATCCTACGAGCAGTACTTC. The chain combines TRBV5-1 with TRBJ2-7, with a possible D match to TRBD2 (6 bases). CDR1 is SGHRS and CDR2 is YFSETQ in the germline V gene. The CDR3 covers 13 residues. Trimming removed 6 bases at V and 1 base at J, with 11 bases between.

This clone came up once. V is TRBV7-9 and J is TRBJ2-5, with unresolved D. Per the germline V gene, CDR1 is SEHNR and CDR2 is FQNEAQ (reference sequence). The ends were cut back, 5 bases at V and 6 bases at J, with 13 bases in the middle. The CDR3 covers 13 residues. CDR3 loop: CASSLGQPQTQYF. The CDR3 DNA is TGTGCCAGCAGCCTAGGGCAACCCCAGACCCAGTACTTC.

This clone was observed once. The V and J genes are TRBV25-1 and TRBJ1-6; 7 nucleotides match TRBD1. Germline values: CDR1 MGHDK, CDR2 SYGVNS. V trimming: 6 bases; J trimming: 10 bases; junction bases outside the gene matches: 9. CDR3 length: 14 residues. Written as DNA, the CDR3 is TGTGCCAGCAGCCTTGATTCAGGGGGATCACCCCTCCACTTT. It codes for CASSLDSGGSPLHF.

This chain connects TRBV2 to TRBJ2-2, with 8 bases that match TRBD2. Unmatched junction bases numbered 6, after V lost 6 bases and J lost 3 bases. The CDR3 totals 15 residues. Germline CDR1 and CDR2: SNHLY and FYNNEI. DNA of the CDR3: TGTGCCAGCAGGAGAGCGGGAGTCGACACCGGGGAGCTGTTTTTT. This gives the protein CASRRAGVDTGELFF.

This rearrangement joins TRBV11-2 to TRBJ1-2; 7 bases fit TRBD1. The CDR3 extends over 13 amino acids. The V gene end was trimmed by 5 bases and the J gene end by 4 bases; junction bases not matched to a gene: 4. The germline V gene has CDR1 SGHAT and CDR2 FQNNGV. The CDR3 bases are TGTGCCAGCAGCGCCAGGGACAGCTATGGCTACACCTTC. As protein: CASSARDSYGYTF. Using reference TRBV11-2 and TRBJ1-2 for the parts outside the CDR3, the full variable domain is EAGVAQSPRYKIIEKRQSVAFWCNPISGHATLYWYQQILGQGPKLLIQFQNNGVVDDSQLPKDRFSAERLKGVDSTLKIQPAKLEDSAVYLCASSARDSYGYTFGSGTRLTVV.

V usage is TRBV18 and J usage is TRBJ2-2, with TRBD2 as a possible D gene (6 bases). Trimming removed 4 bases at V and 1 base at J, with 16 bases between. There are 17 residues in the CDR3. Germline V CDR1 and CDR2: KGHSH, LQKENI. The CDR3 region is CASSRGGGAWNTGELFF. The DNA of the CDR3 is TGTGCCAGCTCACGAGGAGGAGGGGCTTGGAACACCGGGGAGCTGTTTTTT.

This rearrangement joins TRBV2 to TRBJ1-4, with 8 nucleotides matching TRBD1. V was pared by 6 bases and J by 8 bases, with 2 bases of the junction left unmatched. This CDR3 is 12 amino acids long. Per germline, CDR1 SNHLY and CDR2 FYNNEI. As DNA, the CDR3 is TGTGCCAGCAGGGACAGGGAGGAAAAACTGTTTTTT. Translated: CASRDREEKLFF.

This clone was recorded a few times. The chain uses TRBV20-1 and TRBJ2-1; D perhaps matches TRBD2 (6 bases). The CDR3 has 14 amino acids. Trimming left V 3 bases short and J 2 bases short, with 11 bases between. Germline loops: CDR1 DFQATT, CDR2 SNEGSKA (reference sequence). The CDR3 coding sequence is TGCAGTGCTAGTACGGGAGAGGCCTACAATGAGCAGTTCTTC. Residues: CSASTGEAYNEQFF.

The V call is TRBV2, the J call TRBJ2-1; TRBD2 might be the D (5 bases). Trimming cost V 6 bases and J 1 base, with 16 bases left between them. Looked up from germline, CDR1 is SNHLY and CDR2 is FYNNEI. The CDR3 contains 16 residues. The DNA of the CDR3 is TGTGCCAGCAGCCTGAACCCGGGGATGTCCTACAATGAGCAGTTCTTC. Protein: CASSLNPGMSYNEQFF.

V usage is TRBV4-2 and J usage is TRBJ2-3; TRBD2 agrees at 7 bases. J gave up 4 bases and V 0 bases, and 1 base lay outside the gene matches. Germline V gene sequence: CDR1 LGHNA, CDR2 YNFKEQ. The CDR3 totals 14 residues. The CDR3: CASSQDRGADTQYF. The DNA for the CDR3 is TGTGCCAGCAGCCAAGATCGGGGGGCAGATACGCAGTATTTT.